The 27 T cell receptor beta chains listed next were all sequenced from one sample in a study of Ad26.COV2.S vaccination and SARS-CoV-2 variants. TCRdb keeps only in-frame clones here, not all; method: immunoSEQ multiplex PCR. Among about 330,000 clones listed, 85% to 90% were seen once. The treatment is: approximately 18 received Ad26.COV2.S at low or high dose, single or two shots; roughly five received placebo; per-sample allocation not given. Sample collection was performed on day 63 after the first vaccine or placebo injection. Material: peripheral blood, obtained in a trial of Ad26.COV2.S vaccine versus placebo. The origin of the receptors is a person between 18 and 60 years old who received the Ad26.COV2.S COVID-19 vaccine or a placebo.

The chain has TRBV6-6 and TRBJ1-1, with D possibly TRBD1 on 6 matching bases. V lost 5 bases, J lost 0 bases, and 16 bases lay in between. The CDR3 is made up of 16 amino acids. The germline gives CDR1 MNHNY, CDR2 SVGAGI (reference sequence). CDR3 bases: TGTGCCAGCAGTGGGGGGGCGGTTTACATGAACACTGAAGCTTTCTTT. Translated, it gives CASSGGAVYMNTEAFF.

The chain is built from TRBV4-1 and TRBJ1-1; TRBD1 might be the D (5 bases). Trimming took 1 base from V and 0 from J, leaving 18 bases between them. This CDR3 is built from 18 residues. Per the germline V gene, CDR1 is MGHRA and CDR2 is YSYEKL. The DNA of the CDR3 is TGCGCCAGCAGCCAAGGGGTTCTCTTAAGGGGACTGAACACTGAAGCTTTCTTT. Translating gives CASSQGVLLRGLNTEAFF.

The sample holds one count of this clone. The V call is TRBV21-1, the J call TRBJ1-1. TRBV21-1 is tagged as a pseudogene. The CDR3 totals 16 residues. In DNA form, the CDR3 reads TGTGCCAGCAACCCTAGTGGGGGGGGGACGAACACTGAAGCTTTCTTT. It yields the protein CASNPSGGGTNTEAFF.

The rearrangement joins TRBV7-2 to TRBJ2-2, with a weak D call TRBD2 (6 bases). V was trimmed by 4 bases and J by 3 bases, leaving 12 bases between them. There are 15 residues in the CDR3. Germline V lookup: CDR1 SGHTA, CDR2 FQGNSA. CDR3: CASSSKAGHTGELFF. The DNA for the CDR3 is TGTGCCAGCAGCTCAAAAGCGGGTCACACCGGGGAGCTGTTTTTT.

The genes are TRBV18 and TRBJ2-4, with TRBD2 identical over 7 bases. Germline CDR1 and CDR2: KGHSH and LQKENI. Losses at the gene ends were 0 bases for V and 4 bases for J; bases not matched to a gene: 3. This CDR3 comprises 15 residues. The CDR3: CASSPPAREKNIQYF. CDR3 bases: TGTGCCAGCTCACCACCGGCGCGGGAGAAAAACATTCAGTACTTC.

The chain recombines TRBV24-1 with TRBJ2-7, with unresolved D. Germline V lookup: CDR1 KGHDR, CDR2 SFDVKD. Trimming cost V 6 bases and J 4 bases, with 24 bases left between them. The CDR3 covers 17 residues. CDR3 sequence (DNA): TGTGCCACCAGTTTCCCTTGGTTAAGCCCCCTGGGTTACGAGCAGTACGTC. It codes for CATSFPWLSPLGYEQYV.

The chain uses TRBV29-1 and TRBJ1-1, with D uncertain. The CDR3 has 13 amino acids. Between the trimmed V and J ends, which lost 7 bases and 10 bases, there was a span of 22 bases. Germline V gene data show CDR1 as SQVTM and CDR2 as ANQGSEA. In DNA form, the CDR3 reads TGCAGCGCTCGCCTCCCCGCTGTACGGGCAGCTTTCTTT. Translating gives CSARLPAVRAAFF.

This chain connects TRBV11-3 to TRBJ2-1; 9 bases line up with TRBD2. V lost 5 bases, J lost 7 bases, and 6 bases stayed unmatched. The CDR3 has 14 residues. Germline-derived CDR1 and CDR2 are SGHNT and YENEEA. CDR3: CASSMTSGFNEQFF. DNA for the CDR3: TGTGCCAGCAGCATGACTAGCGGATTTAATGAGCAGTTCTTC.

The genes are TRBV7-2 and TRBJ2-2, with D possibly matching TRBD2 (6 bases). From germline, CDR1 is SGHTA and CDR2 FQGNSA. V dropped 5 bases and J dropped 9 bases, with 19 bases sitting between them. The CDR3 extends over 15 amino acids. CDR3 nucleotides: TGTGCCAGCAGCCTTACTAGCATTACGATCCGGGAGCTGTTTTTT. Protein: CASSLTSITIRELFF. The entire variable domain, with the rest obtained from reference TRBV7-2 and TRBJ2-2, is as follows: GAGVSQSPSNKVTEKGKDVELRCDPISGHTALYWYRQSLGQGLEFLIYFQGNSAPDKSGLPSDRFSAERTGGSVSTLTIQRTQQEDSAVYLCASSLTSITIRELFFGEGSRLTVL.

Only one count was recorded for this clone. The rearrangement joins TRBV19 to TRBJ1-1; TRBD1 might be the D (6 bases). The CDR3 contains 14 residues. The V end lost 10 bases, the J end lost 0 bases, and 15 bases lay between the germline ends. Per germline, CDR1 LNHDA and CDR2 SQIVND (reference sequence). In DNA, the CDR3 is TGTGCCACATCACCAGGGGAGATGAACACTGAAGCTTTCTTT. Encoded protein: CATSPGEMNTEAFF.

This chain joins TRBV6-5 and TRBJ2-7, with 7 positions matching TRBD1. CDR1 and CDR2 (germline): MNHEY, SVGAGI. V lost 6 bases and J lost 4; bases outside the gene matches: 12. The CDR3 totals 15 residues. The chain's CDR3 is CASRPLPGQPYEQYV. CDR3 bases: TGTGCCAGCAGGCCTCTCCCGGGACAGCCTTACGAGCAGTACGTC.

This chain connects TRBV6-4 to TRBJ2-2; the D is unclear. V dropped 4 bases and J dropped 2 bases, with 8 bases sitting between them. The CDR3 sequence is 14 residues long. In germline, CDR1 is MRHNA, CDR2 SNTAGT. The CDR3 loop is CASSVNLNTGELFF. Written as DNA, the CDR3 is TGTGCCAGCAGTGTCAACCTTAACACCGGGGAGCTGTTTTTT.

The V gene is TRBV5-1, the J gene TRBJ1-2, with 8 bases aligning to TRBD1. The germline V gene encodes CDR1 SGHRS and CDR2 YFSETQ. The CDR3 has 15 residues. V was pared by 2 bases and J by 8 bases, with 11 bases of the junction left unmatched. The CDR3 DNA sequence: TGCGCCAGCAGCTTTACAGGGGGGGAATCGGCGGGCTACACCTTC. This sequence encodes CASSFTGGESAGYTF.

The rearrangement links TRBV18 to TRBJ2-1; D not resolved. Trimming took off 3 bases at V and 1 base at J, with 7 bases between the two ends. CDR1 KGHSH and CDR2 LQKENI come from the germline V gene. The CDR3 is made up of 14 amino acids. For the CDR3, the DNA is TGTGCCAGCTCACCGGAATCATCCTACAATGAGCAGTTCTTC. The encoded protein is CASSPESSYNEQFF.

The chain couples TRBV10-3 to TRBJ2-7; 9 bases fit TRBD2. Trimming at V came to 0 bases and at J to 2 bases, leaving 5 bases not matched to a gene. Per germline, CDR1 ENHRY and CDR2 SYGVKD. This CDR3 comprises 16 residues. CDR3 protein: CAISESGASGTYEQYV. DNA of the CDR3: TGTGCCATCAGTGAGTCAGGAGCTAGCGGGACCTACGAGCAGTACGTC.

The chain couples TRBV24-1 to TRBJ2-3, with 8 bases fitting TRBD2. Germline values: CDR1 KGHDR, CDR2 SFDVKD. With V trimmed by 6 bases and J by 4 bases, 8 bases remained unmatched. This CDR3 contains 15 residues. DNA of the CDR3: TGTGCCACCAGTCCGTCGGGAGGGAGTGCAGATACGCAGTATTTT. This encodes CATSPSGGSADTQYF.

This clone has just one count. The chain has TRBV14 and TRBJ2-1; D remains unclear. With 4 bases removed from V and 6 bases from J, the gap between germline ends came to 13 bases. This CDR3 has 14 amino acids. Per the germline V gene, CDR1 is SGHDN and CDR2 is FVKESK. CDR3 in amino acids: CASSRNSLVNEQFF. In DNA, the CDR3 is TGTGCCAGCAGCCGGAATAGCTTGGTCAATGAGCAGTTCTTC.

This clone has a handful of counts. The chain recombines TRBV5-4 with TRBJ2-2; possibly TRBD2 for D (5 bases). Germline V gene sequence: CDR1 SGHNT, CDR2 YYREEE (reference sequence). The V gene lost 4 bases and the J gene lost 5 bases, with 15 bases spanning the gap. The CDR3 runs to 15 residues. CDR3 region: CASSLRELPTGELFF. In DNA form, the CDR3 reads TGTGCCAGCAGCCTCCGGGAACTCCCGACCGGGGAGCTGTTTTTT.

The gene calls are TRBV30 and TRBJ2-1; 8 bases align to TRBD2. The CDR3 sequence is 16 residues long. Germline assignment: CDR1 GTSNPN and CDR2 SVGIG (reference sequence). The V segment lost 3 bases and the J segment 0 bases; nucleotides outside the gene matches: 7. The CDR3, as DNA: TGTGCCTGGAGCCCGACTAGCGCAAGCTCCTACAATGAGCAGTTCTTC. This gives the protein CAWSPTSASSYNEQFF.

The gene calls are TRBV19 and TRBJ1-3; D remains ambiguous. This CDR3 has 14 amino acids. Germline CDR1 reads LNHDA; CDR2 reads SQIVND (reference sequence). Trimming stripped 8 bases from V and 0 bases from J, with 11 bases between. CDR3 region: CASQTSGSGNTIYF. As DNA, the CDR3 is TGTGCCAGTCAAACTTCTGGCTCTGGAAACACCATATATTTT.

The rearrangement joins TRBV4-3 to TRBJ1-4; 8 bases align to TRBD1. Germline V lookup: CDR1 LGHNA, CDR2 YSLEER. The CDR3 extends over 14 amino acids. V gave up 4 bases and J gave up 7 bases; unmatched junction bases: 5. The CDR3 loop is CASSRLGQGEKLFF. As DNA, the CDR3 is TGCGCCAGCAGCCGACTTGGACAGGGTGAAAAACTGTTTTTT.

V gene TRBV7-2 combines with J gene TRBJ1-3, with D perhaps TRBD1 (5 bases). This CDR3 is built from 14 residues. Per the germline V gene, CDR1 is SGHTA and CDR2 is FQGNSA. Trimming removed 4 bases from V and 4 bases from J, with 11 bases in between. In DNA form, the CDR3 reads TGTGCCAGCAGCTCCCGAGGGACGGGAAACACCATATATTTT. Protein sequence: CASSSRGTGNTIYF.

The genes are TRBV27 and TRBJ2-1; 10 bases fit TRBD2. The CDR3 runs 17 residues. The germline V gene has CDR1 MNHEY and CDR2 SMNVEV (reference sequence). Trimming removed 8 bases from V and 0 bases from J; junction bases left unmatched: 10. Here the CDR3 DNA reads TGTGCCAGCTTCCCCCACGGGACTAGCGTCTCCTACAATGAGCAGTTCTTC. Residues: CASFPHGTSVSYNEQFF.

This chain connects TRBV18 to TRBJ1-1; D unresolved. Trimming stripped 2 bases from V and 3 bases from J, with 7 bases between. Germline CDR1 KGHSH, CDR2 LQKENI. The CDR3 spans 13 residues. CDR3 bases: TGTGCCAGCTCACCAAACGTGGACACTGAAGCTTTCTTT. The encoded protein is CASSPNVDTEAFF.

This sequence joins TRBV29-1 and TRBJ1-1, with 9 nucleotides matching TRBD1. The germline V gene has CDR1 SQVTM and CDR2 ANQGSEA. The length of the CDR3 is 13 residues. V shed 7 bases, J shed 4 bases, and the junction held 7 bases outside the gene matches. CDR3 bases: TGCAGCGAGCGAGGGGACAGGGCCACTGAAGCTTTCTTT. Translated: CSERGDRATEAFF. The whole variable domain, filled in from reference TRBV29-1 and TRBJ1-1, reads SAVISQKPSRDICQRGTSLTIQCQVDSQVTMMFWYRQQPGQSLTLIATANQGSEATYESGFVIDKFPISRPNLTFSTLTVSNMSPEDSSIYLCSERGDRATEAFFGQGTRLTVV.

The V gene is TRBV27, the J gene TRBJ2-1; D is undetermined. The germline V gene encodes CDR1 MNHEY and CDR2 SMNVEV (reference sequence). The CDR3 totals 14 residues. The germline V and J ends were trimmed by 4 bases and 4 bases, with 11 bases remaining between them. This chain's CDR3 is CASSSVDEYNEQFF. The DNA of the CDR3 is TGTGCCAGCAGTTCGGTTGACGAGTACAATGAGCAGTTCTTC.

The rearrangement uses TRBV7-9 and TRBJ1-2; the D is unclear. The length of the CDR3 is 11 residues. Trimming removed 5 bases from V and 12 bases from J, with 13 bases in between. The germline V gene has CDR1 SEHNR and CDR2 FQNEAQ (reference sequence). The CDR3 DNA is TGTGCCAGCAGCCAAGAGGGAAAGGACACCTTC. This encodes CASSQEGKDTF.